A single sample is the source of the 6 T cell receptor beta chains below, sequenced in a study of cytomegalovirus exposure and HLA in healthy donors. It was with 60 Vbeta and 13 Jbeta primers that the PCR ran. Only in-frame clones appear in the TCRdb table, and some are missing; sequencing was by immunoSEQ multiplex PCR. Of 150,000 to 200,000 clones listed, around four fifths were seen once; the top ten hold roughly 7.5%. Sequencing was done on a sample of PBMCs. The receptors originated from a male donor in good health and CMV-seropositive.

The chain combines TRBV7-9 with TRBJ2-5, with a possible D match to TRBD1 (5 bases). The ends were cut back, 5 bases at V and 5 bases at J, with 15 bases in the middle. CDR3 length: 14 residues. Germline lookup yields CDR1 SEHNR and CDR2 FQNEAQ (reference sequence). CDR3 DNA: TGTGCCAGCAGCCCAGGGAAGGGGCGGGAGACCCAGTACTTC. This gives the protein CASSPGKGRETQYF.

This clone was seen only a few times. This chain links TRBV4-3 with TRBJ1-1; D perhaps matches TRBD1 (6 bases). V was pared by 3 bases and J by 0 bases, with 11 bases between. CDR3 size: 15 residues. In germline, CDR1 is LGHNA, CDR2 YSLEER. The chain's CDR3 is CASSHGQKMNTEAFF. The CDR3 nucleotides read TGCGCCAGCAGCCACGGACAGAAAATGAACACTGAAGCTTTCTTT.

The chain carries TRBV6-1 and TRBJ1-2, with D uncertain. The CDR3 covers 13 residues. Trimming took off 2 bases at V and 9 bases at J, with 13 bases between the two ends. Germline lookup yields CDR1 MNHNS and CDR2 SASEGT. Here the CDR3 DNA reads TGTGCCAGCAGTGAATCGAGGGTGCCCCGCTACACCTTC. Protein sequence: CASSESRVPRYTF.

The CDR3, as DNA: TGTGCCAGCAATCTAGCGGGGGACGGCACCGGGGAGCTGTTTTTT. This codes for CASNLAGDGTGELFF. The J gene is TRBJ2-2, the V gene TRBV6-5, with 10 bases aligning to TRBD2. The CDR3 sequence is 15 residues long. Trimming at V came to 7 bases and at J to 4 bases, leaving 6 bases not matched to a gene. Per the germline V gene, CDR1 is MNHEY and CDR2 is SVGAGI.

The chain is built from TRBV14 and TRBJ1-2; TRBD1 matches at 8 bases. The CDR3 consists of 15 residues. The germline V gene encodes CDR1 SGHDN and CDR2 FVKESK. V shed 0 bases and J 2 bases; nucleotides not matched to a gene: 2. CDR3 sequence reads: CASSQDRTGNYGYTF. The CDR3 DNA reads TGTGCCAGCAGCCAAGATCGGACAGGGAACTATGGCTACACCTTC.

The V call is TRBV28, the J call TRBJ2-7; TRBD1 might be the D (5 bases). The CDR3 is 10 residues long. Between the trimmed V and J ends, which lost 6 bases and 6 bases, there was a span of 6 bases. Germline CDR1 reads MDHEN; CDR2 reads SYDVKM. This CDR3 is CASRGAEQYF. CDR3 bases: TGTGCCAGCAGAGGGGCCGAGCAGTACTTC.